This TCR beta chain was retrieved from a study of CD8 T cells in Susac syndrome. The CDR3 has 17 amino acids. Between the trimmed V and J ends, which lost 1 base and 1 base, there was a span of 16 bases. In germline, CDR1 is SGHRS, CDR2 YFSETQ. In blood CD8+ and CD4+ T cells, TCR beta underwent sequencing. The study used treatment-naive patients who had stable or active relapsing-remitting disease as multiple sclerosis controls. Negative magnetic isolation gave CD8+ and CD4+ cells; FACS enriched CD8+ TEMRA. It was with random hexamers that roughly 0.45 to 1 ug RNA was reverse transcribed. Multiplex immunoSEQ PCR targeted 54 Vbeta and 13 Jbeta TCR beta segments. TCRdb reprocessed the immunoSEQ multiplex PCR reads with MiXCR, giving one entry per CDR3 protein. Of about 440,000 distinct CDR3 sequences listed, 85% to 90% are singletons.

The sequencing sample was made of CD8+ T cells from PBMCs. This chain joins TRBV5-1 and TRBJ2-3; D is undetermined. This clonotype was sampled from a human donor with multiple sclerosis. The CDR3 nucleotides are TGCGCCAGCAGCTTGTCGGTCTATACGGCAGGCACAGATACGCAGTATTTT. Its protein is CASSLSVYTAGTDTQYF.